Given below is one T cell receptor (beta chain) in context. This entry is derived from a study of blood T cell repertoires in COVID-19. In the study overall: PBMCs, B-cell-depleted T cells, or T cells were the source of the cDNA or gDNA that made up the material.

V was shortened by 2 bases and J by 9 bases, with 11 bases between the two germline ends. CDR1 is GTSNPN, CDR2 SVGIG, per germline (reference sequence). The CDR3 totals 13 residues. In the study's own analysis: Amplification with reference gene primers provided the estimates of nucleated cell counts. Here immunoSEQ multiplex PCR was the method, and the copy in TCRdb shows in-frame clones only, minus some. V and J calls and clone size are given by that table; D and trimming were obtained from the DNA. The sample lists around 190,000 clones, 65% to 90% occurring once. The TCR comes from a man in his forties or fifties with active or convalescent COVID-19. Material for sequencing was peripheral blood. The chain links TRBV30 to TRBJ1-6, with no clear D. CDR3 DNA sequence: TGTGCCTGGAGTCGGGGATCGGGTTCACCCCTCCACTTT. It is translated as CAWSRGSGSPLHF.